This T cell receptor beta chain was identified in a study of blood T cell repertoires in COVID-19 (dated by TCRdb to 2018 to 2020). The study in broad terms: Collaborator samples came from the United States, Italy and Spain and covered acute and convalescent phases of COVID-19. Where HLA class I and class II types were available, the types were taken from metadata supplied by the sample provider, not from assay-based typing. Sample metadata almost always included a de-identified subject ID, COVID-19 status, age in years and sex. The prospective study material was composed of cDNA or gDNA derived from T cells, B-cell-depleted T cells, or PBMCs. The repertoires were released in a freely available public database meant as a resource for research on the immune response to SARS-CoV-2. Subjects who had been exposed to COVID-19, were actively infected with it, or had recovered from it provided the deeply sampled blood TCRbeta repertoires that made up the dataset. Samples were obtained from the ongoing ImmuneRACE study (first 160 participants) and from approximately 1,200 subjects provided by 6 global collaborators.

The full study reports these points: Clinical and demographic metadata were provided uncurated, with the amount varying by source and participant.

Whole blood was collected in K2EDTA tubes by collaborating institutions according to the institutions' own protocols. For TCRbeta analysis, collaborator samples were shipped as frozen whole blood, as isolated PBMCs, or as DNA extracted from either sample type. Inclusive of the bounding cysteine and phenylalanine, the CDR3 is 16 residues long. Only the CDR3 region is kept as DNA, spanning 48 bases read in frame from base 1. Compared with germline, V lacks 3 bases and J lacks 5 bases; bases without a gene match: 9. Per the germline V gene (reference sequence), LGHDT is the CDR1 and YNNKEL is the CDR2. The immunoSEQ Assay, a bias-controlled multiplex PCR, was used to amplify TCRbeta CDR3 regions from genomic DNA. The authors' pipeline ran thus. The number of nucleated cells in each sample was estimated by amplification of reference gene primers within the assay. Sequence reads were collapsed and filtered to measure the absolute abundance of every unique TCRbeta CDR3 rearrangement. For each sample, productive Simpson clonality was calculated as the square root of Simpson's diversity index across productive rearrangements. Not all clones reach the TCRdb copy of this immuneACCESS table, which keeps in-frame sequences only. Checked studies attribute under half of the gap to unresolved V genes and leave the rest unexplained. That table supplies the V and J calls and clone size; D and trimming were determined from the DNA. In this sample the table shows about 200,000 clones, about nine tenths of which occur a single time. The biggest ten clones account for approximately 6.1% of the sample.

Regarding this clone: What antigen it recognizes has not been identified. No much larger clone exists at a distance of one base, and base qualities are not known.

The source is an elderly man with acute or convalescent COVID-19. Source material: peripheral blood. The V and J genes are TRBV3-1 (or the pseudogene TRBV3-2) and TRBJ2-4, with 8 central nucleotides matching TRBD2. CDR3 loop: CASSQPRGGGQNIQYF. Here is the DNA: TGTGCCAGCAGCCAGCCCCGGGGGGGTGGCCAAAACATTCAGTACTTC.